A selection of T cell receptor beta chains follows, all from one sample in a study of CD4+ T cells in melanoma. The assay was immunoSEQ multiplex PCR, and TCRdb's table has in-frame clones only and misses some. Of more than 110,000 clones in the sample, about 90% were seen once. The source of these receptors is a human donor with melanoma. Each CDR3 is given with its conserved first and last residue. D genes are given only for firm matches. Size tells how often a clone was seen (once, few, many) or the class of an expanded clone, and some rows leave it out.

CDR3,DNA,V,size,J,D
CASSQAAAQGPDYEQYF,TGCGCCAGCAGCCAAGCGGCGGCCCAGGGGCCCGACTACGAGCAGTACTTC,TRBV4-1,.,TRBJ2-7,.
CATSRGQGVVRNYGYTF,TGTGCCACCAGCAGAGGACAGGGGGTCGTCCGAAACTATGGCTACACCTTC,TRBV15,once,TRBJ1-2,TRBD1
CASRPSGRNTEAFF,TGTGCCAGCCGCCCATCGGGTCGGAACACTGAAGCTTTCTTT,TRBV2,.,TRBJ1-1,.
CASSLQGGETQYF,TGTGCCAGCAGCTTACAGGGTGGAGAGACCCAGTACTTC,TRBV5-6,once,TRBJ2-5,.
CARGPTGGPTNEKLFF,TGTGCCAGAGGTCCCACGGGGGGCCCAACTAATGAAAAACTGTTTTTT,TRBV7-5,.,TRBJ1-4,.
CASSMRGGPLEPQHF,TGTGCCAGTAGTATGAGAGGGGGGCCTTTGGAGCCCCAGCATTTT,TRBV19,.,TRBJ1-5,.
CASSFWELAKNIQYF,TGTGCCAGCAGCTTCTGGGAGTTAGCCAAAAACATTCAGTACTTC,TRBV5-6,.,TRBJ2-4,.
CASSLEAHYEQYF,TGTGCCAGCAGCTTAGAGGCCCACTACGAGCAGTACTTC,TRBV7-8,.,TRBJ2-7,.
CAFRGGNNQPQHF,TGTGCCTTCCGTGGGGGAAACAATCAGCCCCAGCATTTT,TRBV5-4,.,TRBJ1-5,.
CASSFDGLFTEAFF,TGTGCCAGCAGCTTCGACGGCCTATTCACTGAAGCTTTCTTT,TRBV5-4,.,TRBJ1-1,.
CASSTGQGPYEQYF,TGCGCCAGCAGCACGGGACAGGGCCCCTACGAGCAGTACTTC,TRBV5-1,.,TRBJ2-7,TRBD1
CASSFLGTKGSGELFF,TGTGCCAGCAGCTTCCTCGGGACCAAAGGTTCCGGGGAGCTGTTTTTT,TRBV7-9,.,TRBJ2-2,.
CSAGERDEQYF,TGCAGTGCCGGGGAACGGGACGAGCAGTACTTC,TRBV20-1,.,TRBJ2-7,.
CASSYGSRGYGYTF,TGTGCCAGCAGTTACGGGAGCAGGGGTTATGGCTACACCTTC,TRBV6-5,.,TRBJ1-2,.